This TCR beta chain was sequenced during a study of T cell responses to AZD1222 COVID-19 vaccine. General study findings and limits: Once two AZD1222 doses were given, Spike-specific TCR breadth and depth went up. Across spike, vaccine-associated CD4 TCRs were found, dominant at 160-218 and 743-854. Donors, mostly white British, included more females; clonal diversity was possibly underestimated. Unmutated variant regions reportedly attract nearly half of all spike-specific TCRs.

Sequencing used immunoSEQ multiplex PCR; TCRdb keeps in-frame clones, though not all of them. The repertoire consists of 150,000 to 200,000 clones, with approximately 90% occurring once and the leading ten covering about 2.8%. Turning to this clone: The antigen remains unidentified.

V was trimmed by 5 bases and J by 5 bases, leaving 7 bases between them. CDR3 length: 12 amino acids. The germline V gene encodes CDR1 SGHTA and CDR2 FQGNSA. Sequenced material: peripheral blood, taken on day 0 of AZD1222 vaccination. The sequence was obtained from an adult in good health. The chain couples TRBV7-2 to TRBJ2-1; D unresolved. CDR3 amino acids: CASSLSNNEQFF. CDR3 nucleotides: TGTGCCAGCAGCCTCTCGAACAATGAGCAGTTCTTC.